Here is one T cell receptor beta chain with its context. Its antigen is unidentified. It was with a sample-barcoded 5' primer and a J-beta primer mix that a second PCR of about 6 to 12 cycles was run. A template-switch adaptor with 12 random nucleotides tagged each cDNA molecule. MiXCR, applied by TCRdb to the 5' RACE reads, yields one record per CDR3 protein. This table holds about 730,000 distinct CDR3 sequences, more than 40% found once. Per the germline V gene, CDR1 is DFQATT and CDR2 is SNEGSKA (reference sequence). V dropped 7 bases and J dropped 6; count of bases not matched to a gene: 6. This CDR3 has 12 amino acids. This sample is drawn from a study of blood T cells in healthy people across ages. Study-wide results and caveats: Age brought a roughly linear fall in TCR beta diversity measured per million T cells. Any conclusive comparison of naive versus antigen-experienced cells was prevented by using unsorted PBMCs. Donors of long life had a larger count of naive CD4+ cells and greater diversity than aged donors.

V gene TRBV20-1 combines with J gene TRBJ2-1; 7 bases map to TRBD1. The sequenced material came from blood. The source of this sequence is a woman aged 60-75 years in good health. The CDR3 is CSGESGGNEQFF. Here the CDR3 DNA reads TGCAGTGGAGAGTCAGGGGGCAATGAGCAGTTCTTC.